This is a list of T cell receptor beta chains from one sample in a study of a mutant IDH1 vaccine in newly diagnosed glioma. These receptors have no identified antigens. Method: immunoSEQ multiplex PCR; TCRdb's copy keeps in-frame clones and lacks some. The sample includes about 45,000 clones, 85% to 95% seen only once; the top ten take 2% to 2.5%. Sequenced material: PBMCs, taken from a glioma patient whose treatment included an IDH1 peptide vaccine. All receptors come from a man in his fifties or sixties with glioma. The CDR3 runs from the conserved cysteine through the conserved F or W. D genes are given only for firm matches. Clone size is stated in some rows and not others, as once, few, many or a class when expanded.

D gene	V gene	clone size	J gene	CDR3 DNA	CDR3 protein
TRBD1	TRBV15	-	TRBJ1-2	TGTGCCACCAGCGAGCCCCGGGACAGAAGAAGGCCTAACTATGGCTACACCTTC	CATSEPRDRRRPNYGYTF
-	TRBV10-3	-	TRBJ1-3	TGTGCCATCAGTGGGACGTCCGGAGACACCATATATTTT	CAISGTSGDTIYF
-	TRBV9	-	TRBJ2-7	TGTGCCAGCAGCGTAGGGGGAGAGTACGAGCAGTACTTC	CASSVGGEYEQYF
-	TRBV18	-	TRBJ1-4	TGTGCCAGCTCACCAGGGACATGGAGTGAAAAACTGTTTTTT	CASSPGTWSEKLFF
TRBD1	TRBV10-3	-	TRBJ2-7	TGTGCCATCAGTGAAGGGACAGCAGCCTACGAGCAGTACTTC	CAISEGTAAYEQYF
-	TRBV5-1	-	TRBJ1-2	TGCGCCAGCAGCTTGGGGATCGCTAACTATGGCTACACCTTC	CASSLGIANYGYTF
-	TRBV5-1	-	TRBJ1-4	TGCGCCAGCAGCTTGGCACCATCCGAAGGGGAAAAACTGTTTTTT	CASSLAPSEGEKLFF
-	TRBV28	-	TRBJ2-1	TGTGCCAGCAGTTCACCACGGACTGGCGAGAGCTCCTACAATGAGCAGTTCTTC	CASSSPRTGESSYNEQFF
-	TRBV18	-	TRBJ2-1	TGTGCCAGCTCCAGGCAAGAATACAATGAGCAGTTCTTC	CASSRQEYNEQFF
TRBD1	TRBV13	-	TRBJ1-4	TGTGCCAGCAGCTTAGTCAGGGGGAATGAAAAACTGTTTTTT	CASSLVRGNEKLFF
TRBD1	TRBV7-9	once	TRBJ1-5	TGTGCCAGCAGCCTCCACGATTACAGGGGCCAGTATAGCAATCAGCCCCAGCATTTT	CASSLHDYRGQYSNQPQHF
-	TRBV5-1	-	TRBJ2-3	TGCGCCAGCAGCTTGTATCTAGGTACGCAGTATTTT	CASSLYLGTQYF
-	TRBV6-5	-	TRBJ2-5	TGTGCCAGCAGTTCCTCCGGAGAGACCCAGTACTTC	CASSSSGETQYF
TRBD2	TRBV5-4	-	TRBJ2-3	TGTGCCAGCAGCAAGGGGACTATTCGCACAGATACGCAGTATTTT	CASSKGTIRTDTQYF
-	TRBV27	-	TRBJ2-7	TGTGCCAGCAGCACCTCCCCGGCACAGGCACCCGAGCAGTACTTC	CASSTSPAQAPEQYF
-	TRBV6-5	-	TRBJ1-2	TGTGCCAGCAGTTACGGGGCTGCCCTGGGTGGCTACACCTTC	CASSYGAALGGYTF
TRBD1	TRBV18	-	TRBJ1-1	TGTGCCAGCTCACCACTCGGGACAGATAACACTGAAGCTTTCTTT	CASSPLGTDNTEAFF
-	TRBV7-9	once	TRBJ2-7	TGTGCCAGCAGCTCGGGACACTCCTACGAGCAGTACTTC	CASSSGHSYEQYF
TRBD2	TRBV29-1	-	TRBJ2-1	TGCAGCGCGAAGACTAGCGGGAGGGATATCTACAATGAGCAGTTCTTC	CSAKTSGRDIYNEQFF
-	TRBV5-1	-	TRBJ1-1	TGCGCCAGCAGCTTGGCCGGGAACACTGAAGCTTTCTTT	CASSLAGNTEAFF
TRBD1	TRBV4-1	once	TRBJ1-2	TGCGCCAGCAGCCAACACGACAGGGCAAACTATGGCTACACCTTC	CASSQHDRANYGYTF
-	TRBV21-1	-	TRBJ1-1	TGTGCCAGCAGCAAAGAGGAGAGAAAACCTCAAAGAAACATGAACACTGAAGCTTTCTTT	CASSKEERKPQRNMNTEAFF
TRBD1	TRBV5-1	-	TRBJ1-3	TGCGCCAGCAGCTATTCTGACAGGGTGGCTGGAAACACCATATATTTT	CASSYSDRVAGNTIYF
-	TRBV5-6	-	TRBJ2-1	TGTGCCAGCAGCTTGCGGGGTTCGGGAGCAGCGTTCTTC	CASSLRGSGAAFF
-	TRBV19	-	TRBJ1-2	TGTGCCAGTAGTATGCGAACCCTATCGGGTGGCTACACCTTC	CASSMRTLSGGYTF
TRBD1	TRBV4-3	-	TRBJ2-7	TGCGCCAGCAGCCAAGATTTAACAGGGGGTATGTACGAGCAGTACTTC	CASSQDLTGGMYEQYF
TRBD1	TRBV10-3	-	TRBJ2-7	TGTGCCATCAGTGATGTCGGTACAGGGGCTTACGAGCAGTACTTC	CAISDVGTGAYEQYF
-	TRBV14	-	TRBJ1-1	TGTGCCAGCAGCCAAGGGGCGGGGGGGTTGGCTTTCTTT	CASSQGAGGLAFF
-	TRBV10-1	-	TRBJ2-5	TGCGCCAGCAGTGAGTCGGGGTGGGAGACCCAGTACTTC	CASSESGWETQYF
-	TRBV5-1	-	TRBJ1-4	TGCGCCAGCAGCCCCCGCAGGGTAGAGGAAAAACTGTTTTTT	CASSPRRVEEKLFF
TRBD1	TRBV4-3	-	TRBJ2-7	TGCGCCAGCAGCCAAGATACGGGACAGGGCGGTGTCGAGCAGTACTTC	CASSQDTGQGGVEQYF
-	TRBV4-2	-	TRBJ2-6	TGTGCCAGCAGCCAAGATCACAGGCCCAGGGGATCCGTGTCTGGGGCCAACGTCCTGACTTTC	CASSQDHRPRGSVSGANVLTF
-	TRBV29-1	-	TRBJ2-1	TGCAGCGTGAATACAGGAAGCTCCTACAATGAGCAGTTCTTC	CSVNTGSSYNEQFF
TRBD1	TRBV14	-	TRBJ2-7	TGTGCCAGCAGCACCCGACAGGGAACCAACTACGAGCAGTACTTC	CASSTRQGTNYEQYF
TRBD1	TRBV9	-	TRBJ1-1	TGTGCCAGCAGCCTAAGACCGGGACAGGGGTCCACTGAAGCTTTCTTT	CASSLRPGQGSTEAFF
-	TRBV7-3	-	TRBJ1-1	TGTGCCAGCAGCTTCAGGGGATCAGGCACTGAAGCTTTCTTT	CASSFRGSGTEAFF
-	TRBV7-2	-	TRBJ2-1	TGTGCCAGCAGTCTATGGGGGTACAATGAGCAGTTCTTC	CASSLWGYNEQFF
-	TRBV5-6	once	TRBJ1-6	TGTGCCAGCAGCTTGGGGCCCGGACGGAATTCACCCCTCCACTTT	CASSLGPGRNSPLHF
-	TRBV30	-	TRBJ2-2	TGTGCCTGGATAGGGTGGACCGGGGAGCTGTTTTTT	CAWIGWTGELFF
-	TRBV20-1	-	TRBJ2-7	TGCAGTGCTAAAATCTACGAGCAGTACTTC	CSAKIYEQYF
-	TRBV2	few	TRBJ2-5	TGTGCCAGCCTGAGGGGGGCGGGGAAAGAGACCCAGTACTTC	CASLRGAGKETQYF
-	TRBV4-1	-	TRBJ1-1	TGCGCCAGCAGCTCTCGACAGGCAACTAACACTGAAGCTTTCTTT	CASSSRQATNTEAFF
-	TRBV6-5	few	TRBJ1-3	TGTGCCTCCTTCCGGGGAAACACCATATATTTT	CASFRGNTIYF
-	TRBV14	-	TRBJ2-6	TGTGCCAGCAGCCAAGATTCTTGGAAAGGGTTGGGGTCTGGGGCCAACGTCCTGACTTTC	CASSQDSWKGLGSGANVLTF
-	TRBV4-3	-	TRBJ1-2	TGCGCCAGCAGCAAGAGGGACTATGGCTACACCTTC	CASSKRDYGYTF